This is a list of T cell receptor beta chains from one sample in a study of blood T cell repertoires in COVID-19. Method: immunoSEQ multiplex PCR; TCRdb's copy keeps in-frame clones and lacks some. The data contain 80,000 to 90,000 clones, roughly 86% of them singletons. Specimen: peripheral blood. Source of these receptors: a woman older than 75 with acute or convalescent COVID-19. Each CDR3 is given with its conserved first and last residue. The D gene is left open where the match is weak. Size is omitted from some rows. Given values are once, few, many or a class for expanded clones.

d_call,v_call,clone_size,j_call,cdr3_aa,cdr3_nt
TRBD1,TRBV19,few,TRBJ1-5,CASSTLGTGGGNQPQHF,TGTGCCAGTAGTACCCTTGGGACAGGGGGAGGAAATCAGCCCCAGCATTTT
-,TRBV7-8,-,TRBJ1-5,CASSLVQGQPQHF,TGTGCCAGCAGCTTAGTTCAGGGTCAGCCCCAGCATTTT
TRBD2,TRBV5-6,-,TRBJ2-4,CASSLLAGGSSKNIQYF,TGTGCCAGCAGTCTACTAGCGGGAGGATCTTCCAAAAACATTCAGTACTTC
TRBD1,TRBV29-1,few,TRBJ1-2,CSVERGRIYGYTF,TGCAGCGTTGAAAGGGGGCGTATCTATGGCTACACCTTC
-,TRBV5-1,-,TRBJ1-2,CASSLGGALFGYGYTF,TGCGCCAGCAGCTTGGGTGGGGCCTTGTTTGGCTATGGCTACACCTTC
-,TRBV20-1,-,TRBJ2-1,CSTSREQFF,TGCAGCACATCTAGAGAGCAGTTCTTC
-,TRBV10-3,-,TRBJ1-2,CAISESAALRSNYGYTF,TGTGCCATCAGTGAAAGCGCAGCTCTAAGGTCTAACTATGGCTACACCTTC
-,TRBV3-1/TRBV3-2,few,TRBJ2-1,CASSRRVDEQFF,TGTGCCAGCAGCCGACGGGTTGATGAGCAGTTCTTC
-,TRBV7-2,-,TRBJ1-2,CASSIRRGYGYTF,TGTGCCAGCAGCATCAGGCGAGGGTATGGCTACACCTTC
-,TRBV28,few,TRBJ1-1,CASSLQGRAFF,TGTGCCAGCAGTCTACAGGGAAGGGCTTTCTTT
-,TRBV28,once,TRBJ2-1,CASRLRDISYNEQFF,TGTGCCAGCCGCCTCCGGGACATCTCCTACAATGAGCAGTTCTTC
-,TRBV3-1/TRBV3-2,-,TRBJ2-3,CASSHFAVDTQYF,TGTGCCAGCAGCCACTTTGCGGTAGATACGCAGTATTTT
-,TRBV5-4,-,TRBJ2-3,CASSGGSWDTQYF,TGTGCCAGCAGCGGGGGGTCTTGGGATACGCAGTATTTT
-,TRBV5-1,-,TRBJ2-2,CASTGGANTGELFF,TGCGCCAGCACCGGGGGAGCGAACACCGGGGAGCTGTTTTTT
-,TRBV6-6,-,TRBJ1-5,CASTNSISNQPQHF,TGTGCCAGCACCAACAGTATAAGCAATCAGCCCCAGCATTTT
-,TRBV2,few,TRBJ1-5,CASRSAGGGQPQHF,TGTGCCAGCAGGTCGGCGGGGGGTGGTCAGCCCCAGCATTTT
-,TRBV27,-,TRBJ2-5,CASSLSVGVRQETQYF,TGTGCCAGCAGTTTATCGGTCGGGGTGAGGCAAGAGACCCAGTACTTC
TRBD1,TRBV5-4,-,TRBJ1-2,CASSPKQTGTNYGYTF,TGTGCCAGCAGCCCAAAGCAGACAGGGACTAACTATGGCTACACCTTC